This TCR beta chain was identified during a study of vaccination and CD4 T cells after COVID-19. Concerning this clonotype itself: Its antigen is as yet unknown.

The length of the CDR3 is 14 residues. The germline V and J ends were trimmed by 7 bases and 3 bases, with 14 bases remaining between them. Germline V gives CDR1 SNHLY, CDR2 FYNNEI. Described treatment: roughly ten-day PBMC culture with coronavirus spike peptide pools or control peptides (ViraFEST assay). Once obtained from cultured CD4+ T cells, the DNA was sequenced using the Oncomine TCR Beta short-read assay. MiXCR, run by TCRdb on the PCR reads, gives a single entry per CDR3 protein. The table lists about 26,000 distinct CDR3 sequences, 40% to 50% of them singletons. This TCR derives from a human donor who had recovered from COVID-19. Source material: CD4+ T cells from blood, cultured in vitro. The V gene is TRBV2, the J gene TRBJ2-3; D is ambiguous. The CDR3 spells CASKFLGSTDTQYF. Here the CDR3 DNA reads TGTGCCAGCAAGTTCCTAGGGTCGACAGATACGCAGTATTTT.